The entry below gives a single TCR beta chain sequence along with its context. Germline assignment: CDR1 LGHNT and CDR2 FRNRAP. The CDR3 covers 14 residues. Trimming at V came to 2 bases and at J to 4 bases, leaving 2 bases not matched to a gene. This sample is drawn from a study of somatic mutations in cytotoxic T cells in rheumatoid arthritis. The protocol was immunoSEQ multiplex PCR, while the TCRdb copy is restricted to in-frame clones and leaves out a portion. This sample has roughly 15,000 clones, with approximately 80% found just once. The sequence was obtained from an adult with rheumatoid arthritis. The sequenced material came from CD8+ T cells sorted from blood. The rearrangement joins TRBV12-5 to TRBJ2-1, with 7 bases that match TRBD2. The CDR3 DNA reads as TGTGCTAGTGGTTTGTGGGGGGGGTACAATGAGCAGTTCTTC. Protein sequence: CASGLWGGYNEQFF.